These 2 T cell receptor beta chains were all obtained from the same sample, sequenced in a study of spatial heterogeneity in lung cancer. General observations from the study: Counts that tracked tumor mutation counts were those of expanded intratumoral alpha and beta TCRs.

Time point of the sample: sample taken at primary tumor resection. For these TCRs, the target antigens are not known. TCRdb independently ran MiXCR on the 5' RACE reads; one entry per CDR3 protein. The sample yields under 20,000 distinct CDR3 sequences, 5.7% seen once. Sequences were derived from lung tumor tissue, sampled at surgery. Every receptor here comes from a female donor with early-stage non-small cell lung cancer.

This clonotype was counted only a few times. This chain uses TRBV27 with TRBJ2-5; D remains unclear. V was cut by 4 bases and J by 1 base, with 7 bases left in between. The CDR3 spans 13 residues. Germline V gene sequence: CDR1 MNHEY, CDR2 SMNVEV (reference sequence). This CDR3 is CASSSRPQETQYF. The CDR3 nucleotides are TGTGCCAGCAGTTCCCGACCCCAAGAGACCCAGTACTTC.

Comment on this clonotype: A clone one base away is much larger, so this may be a read error. The chain links TRBV5-5 to TRBJ1-1; no firm D call. Per the germline V gene, CDR1 is SGHKS and CDR2 is YYEKEE (reference sequence). Trimming cost V 0 bases and J 2 bases, with 5 bases left between them. CDR3 length: 13 residues. CDR3 DNA sequence: TGTGCCAGCAGCTTGGCCAGAAACACTGAAGCTTTCTTT. Its protein product is CASSLARNTEAFF.